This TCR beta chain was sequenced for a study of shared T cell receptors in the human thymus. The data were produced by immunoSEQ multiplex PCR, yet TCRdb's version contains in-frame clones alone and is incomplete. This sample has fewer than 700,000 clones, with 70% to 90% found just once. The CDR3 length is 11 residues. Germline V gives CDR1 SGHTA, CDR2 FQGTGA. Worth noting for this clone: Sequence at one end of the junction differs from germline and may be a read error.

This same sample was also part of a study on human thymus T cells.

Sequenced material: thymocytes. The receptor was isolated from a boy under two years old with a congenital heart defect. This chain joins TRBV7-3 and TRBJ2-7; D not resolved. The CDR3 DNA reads TGTGCCAGCAACTTAATACGGGAGCAGTACTTC. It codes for CASNLIREQYF.